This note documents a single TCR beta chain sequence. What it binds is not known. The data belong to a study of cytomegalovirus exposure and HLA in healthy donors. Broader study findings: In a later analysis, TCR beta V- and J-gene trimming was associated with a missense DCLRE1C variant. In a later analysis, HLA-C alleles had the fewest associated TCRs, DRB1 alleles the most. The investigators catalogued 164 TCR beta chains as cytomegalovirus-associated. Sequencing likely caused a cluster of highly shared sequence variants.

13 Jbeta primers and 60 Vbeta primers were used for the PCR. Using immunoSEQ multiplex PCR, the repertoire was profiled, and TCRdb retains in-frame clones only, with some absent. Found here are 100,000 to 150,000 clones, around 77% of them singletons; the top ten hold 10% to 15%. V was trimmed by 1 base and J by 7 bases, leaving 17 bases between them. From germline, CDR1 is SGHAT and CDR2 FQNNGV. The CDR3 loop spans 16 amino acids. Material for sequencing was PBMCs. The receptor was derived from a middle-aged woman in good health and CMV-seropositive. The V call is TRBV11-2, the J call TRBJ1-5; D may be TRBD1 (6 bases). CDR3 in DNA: TGTGCCAGCAGCTTAGGGCCAGGGGTTGGGAAACAGCCCCAGCATTTT. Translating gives CASSLGPGVGKQPQHF.